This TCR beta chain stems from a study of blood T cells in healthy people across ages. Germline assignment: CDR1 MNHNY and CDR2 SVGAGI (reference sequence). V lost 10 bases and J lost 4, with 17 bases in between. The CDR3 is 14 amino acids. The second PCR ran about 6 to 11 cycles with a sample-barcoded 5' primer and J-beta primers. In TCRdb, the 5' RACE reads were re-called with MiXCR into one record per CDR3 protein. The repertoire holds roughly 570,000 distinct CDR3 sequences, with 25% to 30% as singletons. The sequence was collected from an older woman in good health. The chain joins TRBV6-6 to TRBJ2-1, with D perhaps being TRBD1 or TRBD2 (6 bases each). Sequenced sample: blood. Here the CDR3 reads CATKGQGTYNEQFF. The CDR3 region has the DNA TGTGCCACCAAGGGGCAGGGGACTTACAATGAGCAGTTCTTC.